The entry that follows covers one T cell receptor beta chain sequence. How the authors handled the data: The authors estimated nucleated cell counts from reference gene primer amplification. Repertoires were generated with immunoSEQ multiplex PCR, while TCRdb's copy carries only in-frame clones and drops some. D and trimming come from the DNA, and the V and J calls and clone size come from that table. Found here are nearly 60,000 clones, about 90% of them singletons; the top ten hold about 13%. The sample is drawn from a study of blood T cell repertoires in COVID-19. Overall study: The samples span acute and convalescent COVID-19 from the United States, Italy and Spain. PBMCs, B-cell-depleted T cells, or T cells were the source of the cDNA or gDNA that made up the material.

The sample was peripheral blood. The clonotype originates from a man aged 55 to 70 with active COVID-19.

The CDR3 reads CASSSILNQPQHF. The CDR3, as DNA: TGTGCCAGCAGTTCTATACTGAATCAGCCCCAGCATTTT. The rearrangement joins TRBV28 to TRBJ1-5; D gene uncertain. CDR1 MDHEN and CDR2 SYDVKM come from the germline V gene. CDR3 length: 13 amino acids. Trimming removed 4 bases at V and 4 bases at J, with 8 bases between.